This T cell receptor (beta chain) was documented in a study of blood T cell repertoires in COVID-19. In the study overall: Specimens from acute and convalescent COVID-19 originated in the United States, Italy and Spain. PBMCs, B-cell-depleted T cells, or T cells provided the cDNA or gDNA that made up the material.

This CDR3 has 13 residues. V lost 2 bases and J lost 4, with 8 bases in between. Per the original methods: Nucleated cell number was recorded as an estimate derived from reference gene primer amplification. Profiled with immunoSEQ multiplex PCR; TCRdb holds only in-frame clones, not every one. The V and J calls and clone size are taken from that table; D and trimming were inferred from the DNA. The sample contains around 190,000 clones, 80% of which appear only once. This clone was counted between two and nine times. Sequences were obtained from peripheral blood. The TCR originated in a man in his fifties or sixties with acute or convalescent COVID-19. The V call is TRBV12-3 or TRBV12-4, the J call TRBJ1-2; no firm D call. The DNA for the CDR3 is TGTGCCAGCAGTTTAAGCGAAGTCTATGGCTACACCTTC. Translated: CASSLSEVYGYTF.